This paragraph covers one T cell receptor beta chain sequence. This record belongs to a study of T-cell memory formation after mild COVID-19. The overall study: TCR clustering was largely donor specific.

The TCR alpha and TCR beta cDNA libraries, bearing sample barcodes and UMIs, were generated by 5'RACE using constant-segment primers. TCRdb re-called the 5' RACE reads through MiXCR, storing one row per CDR3 protein. The table includes under 300,000 distinct CDR3 sequences, 16% detected once. The length of the CDR3 is 12 residues. V gene TRBV21-1 combines with J gene TRBJ2-7; TRBD1 is taken as the D call from the table, unchecked against the DNA. TRBV21-1 is a pseudogene segment. The sequence came from a man aged 18 to 29 who had mild COVID-19 (a few samples of this study predate the infection). Cell type and time point are not known. Sequencing was done on a sample of PBMCs or a T cell subset sorted from them (not recorded which). CDR3 in amino acids: CASSTTGFEQYF. The CDR3 bases are TGTGCCAGCAGCACTACAGGGTTCGAGCAGTACTTC.